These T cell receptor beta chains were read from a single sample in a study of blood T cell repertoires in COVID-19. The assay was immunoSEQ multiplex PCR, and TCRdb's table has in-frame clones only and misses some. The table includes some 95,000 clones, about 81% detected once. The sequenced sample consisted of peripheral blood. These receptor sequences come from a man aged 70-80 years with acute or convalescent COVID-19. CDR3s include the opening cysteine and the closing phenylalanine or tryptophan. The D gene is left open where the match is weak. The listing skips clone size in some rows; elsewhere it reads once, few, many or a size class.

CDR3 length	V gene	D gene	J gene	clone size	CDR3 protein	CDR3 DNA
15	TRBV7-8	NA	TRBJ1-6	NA	CASSAYRVSESPLHF	TGTGCCAGCAGCGCGTACAGGGTATCTGAATCACCCCTCCACTTT
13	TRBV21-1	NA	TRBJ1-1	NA	CASSRQANTEAFF	TGTGCCAGCAGCCGACAGGCGAACACTGAAGCTTTCTTT
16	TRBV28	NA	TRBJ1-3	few	CASSFGGATPGNTIYF	TGTGCCAGCAGTTTTGGGGGGGCAACTCCTGGAAACACCATATATTTT
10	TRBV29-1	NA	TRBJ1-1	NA	CSGLLTEAFF	TGCAGCGGCCTATTAACTGAAGCTTTCTTT
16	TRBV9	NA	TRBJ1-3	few	CASSTSGQSSGNTIYF	TGTGCCAGCAGCACTTCCGGACAGAGCTCTGGAAACACCATATATTTT
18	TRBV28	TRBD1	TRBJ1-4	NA	CASSLRTGRRATNEKLFF	TGTGCCAGCAGTTTACGGACAGGGAGGAGGGCAACTAATGAAAAACTGTTTTTT
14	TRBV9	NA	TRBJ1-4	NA	CASSARQSNEKLFF	TGTGCCAGCAGCGCGCGACAGAGTAATGAAAAACTGTTTTTT
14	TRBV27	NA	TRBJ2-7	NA	CASSFLAQPYEQYF	TGTGCCAGCAGTTTTCTAGCCCAGCCTTACGAGCAGTACTTC
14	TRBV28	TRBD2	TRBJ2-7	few	CASIRTSGSHEQYF	TGTGCCAGCATCCGGACTAGCGGGAGCCACGAGCAGTACTTC
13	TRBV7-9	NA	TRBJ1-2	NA	CASCPGAGYGYTF	TGTGCCAGCTGTCCAGGGGCGGGCTATGGCTACACCTTC
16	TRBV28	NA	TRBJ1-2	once	CASSPPPETLWNGYTF	TGTGCCAGCAGTCCTCCCCCGGAGACGCTCTGGAATGGCTACACCTTC
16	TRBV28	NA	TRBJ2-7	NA	CASTPSSSGGLYEQYF	TGTGCCAGCACCCCTAGTTCATCGGGGGGCCTCTACGAGCAGTACTTC
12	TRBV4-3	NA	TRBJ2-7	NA	CASSPPSYEQYF	TGCGCCAGCAGCCCCCCTTCCTACGAGCAGTACTTC
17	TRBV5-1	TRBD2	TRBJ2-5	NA	CASSLAVQRAGRETQYF	TGCGCCAGCAGCTTGGCCGTTCAACGAGCGGGAAGGGAGACCCAGTACTTC
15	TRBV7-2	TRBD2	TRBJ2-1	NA	CASRTLAGKLHEQFF	TGTGCCAGCAGGACACTAGCGGGGAAACTCCATGAGCAGTTCTTC
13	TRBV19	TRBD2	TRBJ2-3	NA	CASSTPASGWQYF	TGTGCCAGTAGTACTCCAGCTAGCGGATGGCAGTATTTT
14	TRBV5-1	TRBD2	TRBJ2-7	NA	CASSSGTSGYEQYF	TGCGCCAGCAGCTCCGGGACTAGCGGCTACGAGCAGTACTTC
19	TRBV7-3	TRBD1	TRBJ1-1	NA	CASSLILMGRGLEATEAFF	TGTGCCAGCAGCTTAATTCTTATGGGCAGGGGGCTAGAGGCCACTGAAGCTTTCTTT
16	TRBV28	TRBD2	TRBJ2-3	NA	CASSSSSGTGTDTQYF	TGTGCCAGCAGTTCCTCTAGCGGGACTGGGACAGATACGCAGTATTTT
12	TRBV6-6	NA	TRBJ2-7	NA	CASSLVSHEQYF	TGTGCCAGCAGTCTAGTCTCCCACGAGCAGTACTTC
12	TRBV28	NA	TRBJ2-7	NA	CASSTRIGEQYF	TGTGCCAGCAGTACCCGGATCGGGGAGCAGTACTTC
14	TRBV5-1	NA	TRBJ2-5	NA	CASSLGVRGETQYF	TGCGCCAGCAGCTTGGGAGTACGCGGAGAGACCCAGTACTTC
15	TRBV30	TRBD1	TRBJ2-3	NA	CAWSQDRAGTDTQYF	TGTGCCTGGAGTCAGGACAGGGCGGGCACAGATACGCAGTATTTT